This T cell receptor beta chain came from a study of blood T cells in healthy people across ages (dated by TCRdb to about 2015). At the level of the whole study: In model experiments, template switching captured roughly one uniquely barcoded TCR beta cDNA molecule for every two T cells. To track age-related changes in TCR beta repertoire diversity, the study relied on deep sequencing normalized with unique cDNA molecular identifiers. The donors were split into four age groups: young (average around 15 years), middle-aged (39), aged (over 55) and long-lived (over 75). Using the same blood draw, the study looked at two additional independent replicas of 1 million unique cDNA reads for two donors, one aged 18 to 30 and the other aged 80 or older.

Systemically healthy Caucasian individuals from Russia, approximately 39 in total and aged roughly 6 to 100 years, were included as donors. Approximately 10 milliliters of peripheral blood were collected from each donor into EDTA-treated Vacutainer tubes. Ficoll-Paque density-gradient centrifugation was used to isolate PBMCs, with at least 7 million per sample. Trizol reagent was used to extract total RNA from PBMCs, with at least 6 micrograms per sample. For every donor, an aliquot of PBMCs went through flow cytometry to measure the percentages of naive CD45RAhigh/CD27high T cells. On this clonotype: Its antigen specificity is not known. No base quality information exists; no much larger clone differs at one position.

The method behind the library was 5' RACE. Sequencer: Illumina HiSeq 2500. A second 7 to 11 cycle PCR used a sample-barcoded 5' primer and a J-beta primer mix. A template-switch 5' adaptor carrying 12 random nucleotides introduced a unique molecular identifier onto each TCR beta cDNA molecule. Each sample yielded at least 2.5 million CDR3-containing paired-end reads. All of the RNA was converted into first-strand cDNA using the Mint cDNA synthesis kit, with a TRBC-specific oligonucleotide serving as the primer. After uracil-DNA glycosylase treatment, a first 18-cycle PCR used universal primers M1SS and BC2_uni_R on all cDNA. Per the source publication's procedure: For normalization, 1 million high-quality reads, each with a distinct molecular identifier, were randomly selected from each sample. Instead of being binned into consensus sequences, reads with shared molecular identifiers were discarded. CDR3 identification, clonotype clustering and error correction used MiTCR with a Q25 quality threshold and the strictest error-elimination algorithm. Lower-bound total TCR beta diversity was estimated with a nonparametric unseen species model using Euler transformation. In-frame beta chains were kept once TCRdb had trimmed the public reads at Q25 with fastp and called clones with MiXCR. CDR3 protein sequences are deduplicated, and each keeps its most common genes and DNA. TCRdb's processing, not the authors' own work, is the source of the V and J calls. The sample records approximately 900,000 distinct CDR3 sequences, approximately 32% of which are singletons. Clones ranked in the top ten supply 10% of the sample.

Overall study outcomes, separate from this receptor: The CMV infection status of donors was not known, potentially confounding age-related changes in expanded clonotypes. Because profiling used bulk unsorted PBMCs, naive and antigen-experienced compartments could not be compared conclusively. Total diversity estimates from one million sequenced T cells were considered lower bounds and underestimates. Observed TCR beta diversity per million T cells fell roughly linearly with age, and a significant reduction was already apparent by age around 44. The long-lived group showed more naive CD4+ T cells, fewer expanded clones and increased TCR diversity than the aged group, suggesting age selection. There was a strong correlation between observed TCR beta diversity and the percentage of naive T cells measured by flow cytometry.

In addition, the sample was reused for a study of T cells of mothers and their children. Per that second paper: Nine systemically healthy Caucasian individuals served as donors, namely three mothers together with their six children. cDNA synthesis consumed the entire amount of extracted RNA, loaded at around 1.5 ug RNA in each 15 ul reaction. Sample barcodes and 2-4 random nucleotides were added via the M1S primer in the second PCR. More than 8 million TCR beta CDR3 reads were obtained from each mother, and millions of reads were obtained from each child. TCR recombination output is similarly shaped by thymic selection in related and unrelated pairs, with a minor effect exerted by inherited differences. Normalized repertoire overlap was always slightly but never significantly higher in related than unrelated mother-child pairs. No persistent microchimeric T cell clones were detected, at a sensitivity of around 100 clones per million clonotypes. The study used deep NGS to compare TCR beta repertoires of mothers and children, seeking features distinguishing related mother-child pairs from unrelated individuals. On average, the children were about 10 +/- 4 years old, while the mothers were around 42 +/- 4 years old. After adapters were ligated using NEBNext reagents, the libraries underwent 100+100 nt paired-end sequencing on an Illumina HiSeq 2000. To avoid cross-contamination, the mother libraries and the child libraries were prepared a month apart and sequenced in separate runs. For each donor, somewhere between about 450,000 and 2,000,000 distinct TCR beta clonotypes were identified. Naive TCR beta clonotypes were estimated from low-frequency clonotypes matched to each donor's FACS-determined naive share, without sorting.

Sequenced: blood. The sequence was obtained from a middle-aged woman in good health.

The DNA sequence is as follows: TGTGCCAGCAGAGCGGGCCCGATCAATGAGCAGTTCTTC. This yields the protein CASRAGPINEQFF. The chain couples TRBV11-2 to TRBJ2-1, with TRBD2 perhaps the D gene, on 6 matching bases. From cysteine to phenylalanine, the CDR3 is 13 amino acids long. The CDR3 DNA has 39 bases and is translated from base 1. The germline V gene provides CDR1 SGHAT and CDR2 FQNNGV. Trimming costs V 6 bases and J 6 bases, and their ends lie 12 bases apart.